These 18 T cell receptor beta chains came from one sample sequenced in a study of blood T cell repertoires in COVID-19. TCRdb keeps only in-frame clones here, not all; method: immunoSEQ multiplex PCR. In the table there are approximately 330,000 clones, 80% to 90% of which are singletons. Sequenced: PBMCs or T cells enriched from blood (not recorded which). The source is a woman in her thirties or forties with acute COVID-19.

The rearrangement links TRBV2 to TRBJ1-5; a weak D match, TRBD1 (5 bases). Germline lookup yields CDR1 SNHLY and CDR2 FYNNEI. This CDR3 has 15 residues. Trimming removed 7 bases at V and 0 bases at J, with 13 bases between. The CDR3 here is CASNEGRDSNQPQHF. In nucleotides, the CDR3 is TGTGCCAGCAATGAGGGGAGGGATAGCAATCAGCCCCAGCATTTT.

The chain recombines TRBV6-2 or TRBV6-3 with TRBJ1-5; a possible D gene is TRBD1 (6 bases). V was pared by 4 bases and J by 2 bases, with 12 bases between. The CDR3 covers 15 residues. The V gene's germline CDR1 is MNHEY and CDR2 SVGEGT. The CDR3 DNA reads as TGTGCCAGCAGTTGGGGGGGCTTAGGCAATCAGCCCCAGCATTTT. It is translated as CASSWGGLGNQPQHF.

This clone is a singleton in its sample. The V and J genes are TRBV2 and TRBJ2-4, with a possible D match to TRBD1 (5 bases). V gave up 6 bases and J gave up 1 base, with 10 bases separating them. Germline CDR1 is SNHLY and CDR2 is FYNNEI. This CDR3 comprises 14 residues. CDR3 protein: CASRDQGAKNIQYF. In nucleotides, the CDR3 is TGTGCCAGCAGGGATCAGGGTGCCAAAAACATTCAGTACTTC.

This clone was counted once. The chain employs TRBV4-2 and TRBJ1-3; no definite D call. V was shortened by 0 bases and J by 2 bases, with 14 bases between the two germline ends. In germline, CDR1 is LGHNA, CDR2 YNFKEQ. CDR3 length: 17 residues. DNA of the CDR3: TGTGCCAGCAGCCAAGATACGCGGGGTCTGACTGGAAACACCATATATTTT. This translates into CASSQDTRGLTGNTIYF.

The V gene is TRBV2, the J gene TRBJ2-3; 7 positions match TRBD2. The trim removed 0 bases at V and 3 bases at J, leaving 15 bases unmatched. Germline V gene sequence: CDR1 SNHLY, CDR2 FYNNEI. This CDR3 contains 19 residues. The CDR3 here is CASSEALVGLAVLTDTQYF. The CDR3 region has the DNA TGTGCCAGCAGTGAAGCGCTGGTGGGGCTAGCGGTCCTAACAGATACGCAGTATTTT.

V gene TRBV19 combines with J gene TRBJ1-4; D may be TRBD1 (5 bases). Germline loops: CDR1 LNHDA, CDR2 SQIVND (reference sequence). This CDR3 has 16 residues. Trimming shortened V by 4 bases and J by 6 bases, and 18 bases separated the two germline ends. The CDR3 nucleotides read TGTGCCAGTAGTACCCCTACCGGGACTGGGGATGAAAAACTGTTTTTT. This gives the protein CASSTPTGTGDEKLFF. The entire variable domain, with the rest obtained from reference TRBV19 and TRBJ1-4, is as follows: DGGITQSPKYLFRKEGQNVTLSCEQNLNHDAMYWYRQDPGQGLRLIYYSQIVNDFQKGDIAEGYSVSREKKESFPLTVTSAQKNPTAFYLCASSTPTGTGDEKLFFGSGTQLSVL.

This clone was found many times. The CDR3 nucleotides read TGCGCCAGCAGCCAAGAAGAGGCGGCCTATCGGCCCCAGCATTTT. Translating gives CASSQEEAAYRPQHF. The V and J genes are TRBV4-1 and TRBJ1-5; D not resolved. V was pared by 0 bases and J by 9 bases, with 15 bases between. The CDR3 is 15 amino acids. Germline CDR1 MGHRA, CDR2 YSYEKL.

The genes are TRBV24-1 and TRBJ1-4; D is ambiguous. The ends were cut back, 3 bases at V and 0 bases at J, with 16 bases in the middle. The CDR3 has 18 amino acids. In germline, CDR1 is KGHDR, CDR2 SFDVKD. The CDR3 here is CATSDPICRFPTNEKLFF. In nucleotides, the CDR3 is TGTGCCACCAGTGATCCGATATGCCGGTTCCCAACTAATGAAAAACTGTTTTTT.

The chain links TRBV2 to TRBJ1-2; D is unresolved. CDR3 length: 13 amino acids. V shed 2 bases and J shed 8 bases, with 12 bases lying between them. Germline V gene sequence: CDR1 SNHLY, CDR2 FYNNEI. The CDR3 DNA is TGTGCCAGCAGTGAAAGTGGACGGAGGGGCTACACCTTC. It codes for CASSESGRRGYTF.

This clone is a singleton in its sample. The chain carries TRBV6-6 and TRBJ1-5, with a possible D match to TRBD1 (5 bases). The germline gives CDR1 MNHNY, CDR2 SVGAGI (reference sequence). The CDR3 extends over 13 amino acids. The V end lost 6 bases, the J end lost 7 bases, and 13 bases lay between the germline ends. Here the CDR3 DNA reads TGTGCCAGCAGCAGATCGACAGTCCAGCCCCAGCATTTT. It translates to CASSRSTVQPQHF.

The rearrangement joins TRBV6-5 to TRBJ1-5, with D unresolved. This CDR3 is built from 13 residues. V lost 7 bases and J lost 2, with 9 bases in between. Looked up from germline, CDR1 is MNHEY and CDR2 is SVGAGI. CDR3 sequence reads: CASNGRGNQPQHF. CDR3 DNA: TGTGCCAGCAATGGTCGGGGCAATCAGCCCCAGCATTTT.

This clone was seen a single time. V usage is TRBV5-5 and J usage is TRBJ1-1; no definite D call. CDR1 is SGHKS and CDR2 is YYEKEE in the germline V gene (reference sequence). Deletions cut 0 bases from V and 0 bases from J, with 12 bases between. CDR3 length: 16 amino acids. The CDR3 here is CASSLAPGGMNTEAFF. CDR3 nucleotides: TGTGCCAGCAGCTTGGCCCCGGGAGGGATGAACACTGAAGCTTTCTTT.

The chain uses TRBV5-5 and TRBJ1-2; TRBD1 matches at 7 bases. The V gene's germline CDR1 is SGHKS and CDR2 YYEKEE (reference sequence). V was pared by 1 base and J by 0 bases, with 6 bases of the junction left unmatched. The CDR3 extends over 16 amino acids. This CDR3 is CASSLTVGQPNYGYTF. CDR3 coding DNA: TGTGCCAGCAGCTTGACGGTGGGACAGCCTAACTATGGCTACACCTTC.

This sequence joins TRBV19 and TRBJ1-2, with 9 bases fitting TRBD1. The germline V gene encodes CDR1 LNHDA and CDR2 SQIVND (reference sequence). The CDR3 has 14 amino acids. After removal of 3 bases from V and 7 bases from J, the junction contained 6 bases not matched to a gene. The CDR3 DNA sequence: TGTGCCAGTAGTATCCAACAGGGGGCTGGTGGCTACACCTTC. It translates to CASSIQQGAGGYTF. The full variable domain, in which reference TRBV19 and TRBJ1-2 provide the parts outside the CDR3, is DGGITQSPKYLFRKEGQNVTLSCEQNLNHDAMYWYRQDPGQGLRLIYYSQIVNDFQKGDIAEGYSVSREKKESFPLTVTSAQKNPTAFYLCASSIQQGAGGYTFGSGTRLTVV.

The rearrangement joins TRBV5-1 to TRBJ1-2, with 8 bases fitting TRBD1. Trimming removed 2 bases from V and 4 bases from J; junction bases left unmatched: 13. The CDR3 totals 17 residues. Germline assignment: CDR1 SGHRS and CDR2 YFSETQ. This CDR3 reads CASSFSTGTGGVYGYTF. Written as DNA, the CDR3 is TGCGCCAGCAGCTTCTCGACCGGGACAGGAGGGGTCTATGGCTACACCTTC.

The chain uses TRBV29-1 and TRBJ2-3, with D possibly TRBD1 on 6 matching bases. Germline-derived CDR1 and CDR2 are SQVTM and ANQGSEA. The length of the CDR3 is 13 residues. Between the trimmed V and J ends, which lost 7 bases and 3 bases, there was a span of 14 bases. In DNA, the CDR3 is TGCAGCGCCCGCGCTGACAGGACAGATACGCAGTATTTT. Amino acid sequence: CSARADRTDTQYF.

The chain carries TRBV11-2 and TRBJ2-5; the D gene is possibly TRBD2 (5 bases). Per germline, CDR1 SGHAT and CDR2 FQNNGV. This CDR3 region has 13 residues. The V and J ends lost 1 base and 5 bases respectively, with 8 bases between them. This CDR3 is CASSLGAVETQYF. The CDR3 nucleotides read TGTGCCAGCAGCTTAGGAGCGGTGGAGACCCAGTACTTC. The complete variable domain, with remaining parts taken from reference TRBV11-2 and TRBJ2-5, reads EAGVAQSPRYKIIEKRQSVAFWCNPISGHATLYWYQQILGQGPKLLIQFQNNGVVDDSQLPKDRFSAERLKGVDSTLKIQPAKLEDSAVYLCASSLGAVETQYFGPGTRLLVL.

V is TRBV4-2 and J is TRBJ1-1, with 8 bases identical to TRBD1. The CDR3 length is 16 residues. With 1 base clipped from V and 0 bases from J, the junction kept 4 bases outside the gene matches. Germline V gives CDR1 LGHNA, CDR2 YNFKEQ. The CDR3 here is CASSQGSGGMNTEAFF. The CDR3 nucleotides are TGTGCCAGCAGCCAAGGGTCAGGGGGCATGAACACTGAAGCTTTCTTT.